This TCR beta chain was profiled in a study of monozygotic twins with inflammatory bowel disease. Germline V gives CDR1 GTSNPN, CDR2 SVGIG (reference sequence). The CDR3 contains 12 residues. Reanalyzing the 5' RACE reads, TCRdb keeps one entry per CDR3 protein, without DNA. This sample lists around 400,000 distinct CDR3 sequences; its ten largest clones have around 2.4%. The rearrangement uses TRBV30 and TRBJ1-3. This TCR was recovered from a human donor with ulcerative colitis or Crohn's disease, or a healthy co-twin of an affected twin (not recorded which). Material for sequencing was blood. CDR3 loop: CAWSDAGNTIYF.